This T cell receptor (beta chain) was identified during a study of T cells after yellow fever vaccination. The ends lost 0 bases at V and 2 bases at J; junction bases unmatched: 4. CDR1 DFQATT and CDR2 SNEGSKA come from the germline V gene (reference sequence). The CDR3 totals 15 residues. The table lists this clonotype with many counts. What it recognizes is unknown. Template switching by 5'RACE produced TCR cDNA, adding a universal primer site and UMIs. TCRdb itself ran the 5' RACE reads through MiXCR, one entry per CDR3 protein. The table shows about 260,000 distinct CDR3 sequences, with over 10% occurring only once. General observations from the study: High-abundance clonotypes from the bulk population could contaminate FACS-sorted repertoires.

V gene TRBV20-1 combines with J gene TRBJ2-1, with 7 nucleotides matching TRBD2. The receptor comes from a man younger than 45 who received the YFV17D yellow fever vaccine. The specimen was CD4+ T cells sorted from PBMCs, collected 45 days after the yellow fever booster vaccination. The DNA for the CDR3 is TGCAGTGCTAGAGAGAGGGGACTAACCTACAATGAGCAGTTCTTC. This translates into CSARERGLTYNEQFF.